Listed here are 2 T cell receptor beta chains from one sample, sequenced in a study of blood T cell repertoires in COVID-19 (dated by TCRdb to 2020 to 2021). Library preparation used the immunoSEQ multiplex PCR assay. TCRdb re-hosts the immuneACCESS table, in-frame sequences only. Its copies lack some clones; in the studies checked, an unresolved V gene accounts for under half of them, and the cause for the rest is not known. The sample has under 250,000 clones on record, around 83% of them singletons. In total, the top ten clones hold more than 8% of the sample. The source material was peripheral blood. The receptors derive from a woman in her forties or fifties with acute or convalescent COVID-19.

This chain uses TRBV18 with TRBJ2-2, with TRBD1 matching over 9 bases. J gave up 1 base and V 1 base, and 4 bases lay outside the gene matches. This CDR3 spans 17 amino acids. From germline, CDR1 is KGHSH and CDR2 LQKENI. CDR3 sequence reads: CASSPRLGQGNTGELFF. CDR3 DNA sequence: TGTGCCAGCTCACCACGGTTGGGACAGGGGAACACCGGGGAGCTGTTTTTT.

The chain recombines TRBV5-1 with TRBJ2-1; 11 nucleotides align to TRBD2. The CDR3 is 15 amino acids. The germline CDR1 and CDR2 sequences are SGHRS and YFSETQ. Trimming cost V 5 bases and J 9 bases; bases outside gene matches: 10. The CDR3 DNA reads TGCGCCAGCAGTGGGCTAGCGGGAGGTGCAACTGAGCAGTTCTTC. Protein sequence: CASSGLAGGATEQFF.